Below, 14 T cell receptor beta chains from the same sample are listed, as sequenced in a study of OX40 agonist ivuxolimab in advanced cancers. Libraries were prepared by immunoSEQ multiplex PCR; TCRdb keeps only in-frame clonotypes and omits some of them. The data show around 27,000 clones, more than 70% seen once. The sample here was CD4+ or CD8+ T cells sorted from blood, taken in a trial of the OX40 agonist ivuxolimab. Receptor source: an adult with an advanced solid tumor such as melanoma, head and neck, liver or kidney cancer.

Only one count was recorded for this clone. The CDR3 loop is CASSPYQGHTDTQYF. The CDR3 DNA follows: TGTGCCAGCAGCCCGTATCAGGGACACACAGATACGCAGTATTTT. This rearrangement joins TRBV9 to TRBJ2-3, with D perhaps matching TRBD1 (6 bases). The CDR3 length is 15 residues. Germline V gives CDR1 SGDLS, CDR2 YYNGEE. Trimming pared 4 bases from V and 2 bases from J, leaving 14 bases between. The variable domain in full, with the rest retrieved from reference TRBV9 and TRBJ2-3, is DSGVTQTPKHLITATGQRVTLRCSPRSGDLSVYWYQQSLDQGLQFLIQYYNGEERAKGNILERFSAQQFPDLHSELNLSSLELGDSALYFCASSPYQGHTDTQYFGPGTRLTVL.

The chain combines TRBV15 with TRBJ2-7; D ambiguous. Deletions cut 6 bases from V and 0 bases from J, with 12 bases between. Germline V gene data show CDR1 as LNHNV and CDR2 as YYDKDF (reference sequence). This CDR3 comprises 14 residues. The CDR3, as DNA: TGTGCCACCAGGCAGGAGTTTAGCTCCTACGAGCAGTACTTC. Its protein product is CATRQEFSSYEQYF.

This clone appeared once. The chain employs TRBV5-4 and TRBJ2-2, with TRBD2 identical over 8 bases. Germline V CDR1 and CDR2: SGHNT, YYREEE (reference sequence). The CDR3 is 16 amino acids. The V and J ends lost 0 bases and 6 bases, in that order; junction bases with no gene match: 7. In DNA, the CDR3 is TGTGCCAGCAGCTTGGCTGGGCGGGAGGACGCCGGGGAGCTGTTTTTT. Residues: CASSLAGREDAGELFF. Based on the CDR3 plus reference TRBV5-4 and TRBJ2-2, the full variable domain is ETGVTQSPTHLIKTRGQQVTLRCSSQSGHNTVSWYQQALGQGPQFIFQYYREEENGRGNFPPRFSGLQFPNYSSELNVNALELDDSALYLCASSLAGREDAGELFFGEGSRLTVL.

J is TRBJ2-6 and V is TRBV11-2; D not resolved. V lost 3 bases and J 0 bases, leaving 6 bases between the germline ends. Germline assignment: CDR1 SGHAT and CDR2 FQNNGV. The CDR3 sequence is 15 residues long. In DNA form, the CDR3 reads TGTGCCAGCAGCTTCCACCACTCTGGGGCCAACGTCCTGACTTTC. Its translation: CASSFHHSGANVLTF.

CDR3 coding DNA: TGTGCCAGCAGCTTACCAGCGGGAGGGCCGGACGAGCAGTACTTC. The encoded protein is CASSLPAGGPDEQYF. This chain connects TRBV13 to TRBJ2-7, with TRBD2 identical over 10 bases. The CDR3 has 15 amino acids. Germline CDR1 is PRHDT and CDR2 is FYEKMQ (reference sequence). V was clipped by 2 bases and J by 5 bases; unmatched bases: 6. The variable domain in full, with the rest retrieved from reference TRBV13 and TRBJ2-7, is AAGVIQSPRHLIKEKRETATLKCYPIPRHDTVYWYQQGPGQDPQFLISFYEKMQSDKGSIPDRFSAQQFSDYHSELNMSSLELGDSALYFCASSLPAGGPDEQYFGPGTRLTVT.

The rearrangement links TRBV2 to TRBJ2-4; 7 bases match TRBD2. V lost 9 bases and J lost 2; bases outside the gene matches: 10. CDR1 SNHLY and CDR2 FYNNEI come from the germline V gene. The CDR3 length is 15 residues. CDR3 protein: CASMGGRASKNIQYF. DNA for the CDR3: TGTGCCAGTATGGGAGGGAGGGCCTCCAAAAACATTCAGTACTTC.

The V and J genes are TRBV5-5 and TRBJ1-5, with D unclear. The CDR3 contains 13 residues. Germline CDR1 and CDR2: SGHKS and YYEKEE (reference sequence). With 2 bases removed from V and 3 bases from J, the gap between germline ends came to 6 bases. In DNA form, the CDR3 reads TGTGCCAGCAGCTTCTACAACAATCAGCCCCAGCATTTT. Translated, it gives CASSFYNNQPQHF.

The rearrangement joins TRBV7-3 to TRBJ2-7, with TRBD2 as a possible D gene (5 bases). Trimming pared 2 bases from V and 3 bases from J, leaving 11 bases between. Germline assignment: CDR1 SGHTA and CDR2 FQGTGA. The CDR3 loop spans 14 amino acids. This CDR3 is CASSLEDAGYEQYF. The CDR3 DNA sequence: TGTGCCAGCAGCTTAGAAGATGCGGGCTACGAGCAGTACTTC.

V gene TRBV6-5 combines with J gene TRBJ2-3, with D possibly being TRBD2 (6 bases). Per germline, CDR1 MNHEY and CDR2 SVGAGI. CDR3 length equals 15 residues. V lost 5 bases to trimming and J lost 7 bases, with 19 bases between them. CDR3 DNA: TGTGCCAGCAGTCCTCGCCTTTCGGGGGAAAATACGCAGTATTTT. As protein: CASSPRLSGENTQYF.

The chain joins TRBV6-4 to TRBJ1-5; D is unresolved. This CDR3 comprises 14 residues. Germline V gene data show CDR1 as MRHNA and CDR2 as SNTAGT. The V gene lost 9 bases and the J gene lost 0 bases, with 12 bases spanning the gap. The CDR3 protein is CARNSLGSNQPQHF. In DNA, the CDR3 is TGTGCCAGGAACAGCCTCGGTAGCAATCAGCCCCAGCATTTT.

By proportion, this clone is medium-sized. Distinct nucleotide sequences in the sample also encode this CDR3. The chain is built from TRBV5-6 and TRBJ1-5, with D unresolved. The CDR3 is 15 residues long. V gave up 2 bases and J gave up 4 bases, with 13 bases separating them. Germline V gene lookup returns CDR1 SGHDT and CDR2 YYEEEE. The CDR3 loop is CASSLGPGENQPQHF. As DNA, the CDR3 is TGTGCCAGCAGCTTAGGACCGGGCGAAAATCAGCCCCAGCATTTT.

J is TRBJ2-3 and V is TRBV7-3; the match to TRBD2 covers 12 bases. J was trimmed by 5 bases and V by 5 bases; bases with no gene match: 5. The CDR3 spans 15 residues. Looked up from germline, CDR1 is SGHTA and CDR2 is FQGTGA. Here the CDR3 reads CASSLAGGRGDTQYF. The CDR3 bases are TGTGCCAGCAGCCTAGCGGGGGGGCGAGGAGATACGCAGTATTTT.

The chain employs TRBV19 and TRBJ1-5; 7 bases match TRBD1. This CDR3 has 15 amino acids. V was clipped by 4 bases and J by 4 bases; unmatched bases: 7. The germline CDR1 and CDR2 sequences are LNHDA and SQIVND (reference sequence). The CDR3 region is CASSTAGDSNQPQHF. Written as DNA, the CDR3 is TGTGCCAGTAGTACCGCCGGGGACAGTAATCAGCCCCAGCATTTT.

The chain employs TRBV27 and TRBJ2-5; D might be TRBD1 or TRBD2, each matching 5 bases. Germline CDR1 MNHEY, CDR2 SMNVEV (reference sequence). This CDR3 contains 12 residues. V was cut by 4 bases and J by 11 bases, with 14 bases left in between. The CDR3 protein is CASSSGPMEQYF. The CDR3 bases are TGTGCCAGCAGTTCGGGACCGATGGAGCAGTACTTC.